This record looks at one T cell receptor (beta chain) sequence and its context. These data come from a study of blood T cell repertoires in COVID-19. Looking at the study overall: T cells, B-cell-depleted T cells, or PBMCs provided the cDNA or gDNA that served as material.

Germline V gene sequence: CDR1 SGHNT, CDR2 YYREEE (reference sequence). CDR3 size: 15 residues. V lost 2 bases and J lost 4, with 16 bases in between. As originally analysed: Estimation of nucleated cell counts relied on the amplification of reference gene primers. Sequencing was performed with immunoSEQ multiplex PCR; in TCRdb, only in-frame clones are kept and a portion is missing. The V and J calls and the clone size are those of that table, but D and trimming were determined from the DNA. The repertoire consists of 330,000 or so clones, with approximately 87% occurring once and the leading ten covering around 1.9%.

The sequence was collected from a man aged 35-49 years in a cohort exposed to, infected with or recovered from COVID-19 (not recorded which). This chain links TRBV5-4 with TRBJ2-7; D is perhaps TRBD2 (7 bases). What was sequenced was PBMCs or T cells enriched from blood (not recorded which). CDR3 bases: TGTGCCAGCAGCTTCGGGGGCAGCGGGGCATACGAGCAGTACTTC. The encoded protein is CASSFGGSGAYEQYF.